This TCR beta chain was sequenced for a study of shared clonotypes between healthy human individuals. The table came from immunoSEQ multiplex PCR; TCRdb's copy has only in-frame clones and leaves some out. The sample includes some 2,100,000 clones, about 92% of them seen just once. CD45RO negativity and positive selection for CCR7 defined naive CD8 cells, a population that excluded terminally differentiated effector memory CD45RA+ cells. The sequence was obtained from a young man in good health. Some clones in this sample may be carry-over from other donors' samples. Sample: naive CD8+ T cells from PBMCs.

In DNA form, the CDR3 reads TGTGCCAGCAGTTACCAGTTGGACAGGTCCTACAATGAGCAGTTCTTC. Amino acid sequence: CASSYQLDRSYNEQFF. The chain uses TRBV27 and TRBJ2-1; 7 nucleotides agree with TRBD1. V gave up 4 bases and J gave up 1 base; unmatched junction bases: 7. Germline assignment: CDR1 MNHEY and CDR2 SMNVEV (reference sequence). The CDR3 is made up of 16 amino acids.